This entry concerns a single T cell receptor (beta chain). In the authors' workflow: Counts of nucleated cells, estimated from reference gene primer amplification, were obtained. Some clones are missing from TCRdb's copy, which holds only in-frame ones; the method was immunoSEQ multiplex PCR. The DNA gave D and trimming, while V, J and clone size come from that table. The sample consists of around 400,000 clones, under 90% of them appearing once. The germline V and J ends were trimmed by 4 bases and 0 bases, with 12 bases remaining between them. The length of the CDR3 is 15 residues. In germline, CDR1 is SEHNR, CDR2 FQNEAQ (reference sequence). Participants came from roughly 24 US areas, aged about 18 to 89 years. Cohort 3 recovered donors had two negative PCRs, clearance, or symptom resolution. This sample was taken from a study of blood T cell repertoires in COVID-19.

The sequence was obtained from a woman aged 25 to 45 who had recovered from COVID-19. The sequencing sample was made of PBMCs or T cells enriched from blood (not recorded which). The genes are TRBV7-9 and TRBJ1-1; a weak D match, TRBD1 (5 bases). The CDR3 loop reads CASSSGWDLNTEAFF. For the CDR3, the DNA is TGTGCCAGCAGCTCCGGATGGGACTTGAACACTGAAGCTTTCTTT. The full variable domain, with the rest looked up from reference TRBV7-9 and TRBJ1-1, is DTGVSQNPRHKITKRGQNVTFRCDPISEHNRLYWYRQTLGQGPEFLTYFQNEAQLEKSRLLSDRFSAERPKGSFSTLEIQRTEQGDSAMYLCASSSGWDLNTEAFFGQGTRLTVV.